This T cell receptor (beta chain) came from a study of vaccination and CD4 T cells after COVID-19. Study-level findings and limits: Among those convalescent, a median about 85% of reactive clones emerged solely post-vaccination.

Treatment in this sample: roughly 11-day PBMC culture with coronavirus spike peptide pools or control peptides (ViraFEST assay). In the ViraFEST assay, peptide-pool expansion preceded TCR sequencing of expanded clonotypes. There are 14 residues in the CDR3. Germline V gene data show CDR1 as SGHRS and CDR2 as YFSETQ. V was trimmed by 6 bases and J by 7 bases, leaving 20 bases between them. Details on this clonotype: Its antigen remains unknown.

Sequencing of DNA taken from cultured CD4+ T cells relied on the Oncomine TCR Beta short-read assay. From the PCR reads, TCRdb called clonotypes with MiXCR, one entry per CDR3 protein. Here the sample spans more than 12,000 distinct CDR3 sequences, 40% to 65% being singletons. The chain joins TRBV5-1 to TRBJ2-7, with TRBD2 as a possible D gene (7 bases). Sequencing was performed on CD4+ T cells from blood, cultured in vitro. The receptor comes from a human donor who had recovered from COVID-19. In DNA, the CDR3 is TGCGCCAGCACCGTCGCGGGGGCTGCTCGTGAGCAGTACTTC. Its translation: CASTVAGAAREQYF.